This T cell receptor beta chain was profiled in a study of shared clonotypes between healthy human individuals. Assay execution took place at the deep level. The repertoire was sequenced with immunoSEQ multiplex PCR; TCRdb's copy has only in-frame clones and lacks some. The table lists roughly 1,100,000 clones, around 74% of them singletons, with roughly 1.4% in the top ten. This CDR3 comprises 12 residues. The germline V gene has CDR1 ENHRY and CDR2 SYGVKD. With 9 bases removed from V and 1 base from J, the gap between germline ends came to 6 bases. Input material: memory CD4+ T cells sorted from blood. As to subset: CD45RA-negative fraction. This chain uses TRBV10-3 with TRBJ2-2; D may be TRBD1 (6 bases). This clonotype was obtained from a man aged 18 to 30 in good health. CDR3 in DNA: TGTGCCATGGGACAGAACACCGGGGAGCTGTTTTTT. The encoded protein is CAMGQNTGELFF.